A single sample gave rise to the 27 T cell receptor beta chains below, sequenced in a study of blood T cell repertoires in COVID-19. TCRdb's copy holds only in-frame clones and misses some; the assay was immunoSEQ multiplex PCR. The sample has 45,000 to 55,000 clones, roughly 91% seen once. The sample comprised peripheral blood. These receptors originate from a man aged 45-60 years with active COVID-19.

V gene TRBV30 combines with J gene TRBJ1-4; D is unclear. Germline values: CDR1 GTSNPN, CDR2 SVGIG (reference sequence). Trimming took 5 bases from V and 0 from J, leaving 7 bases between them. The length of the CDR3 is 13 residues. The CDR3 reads CAWRGPTNEKLFF. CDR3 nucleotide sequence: TGTGCCTGGCGGGGTCCAACTAATGAAAAACTGTTTTTT.

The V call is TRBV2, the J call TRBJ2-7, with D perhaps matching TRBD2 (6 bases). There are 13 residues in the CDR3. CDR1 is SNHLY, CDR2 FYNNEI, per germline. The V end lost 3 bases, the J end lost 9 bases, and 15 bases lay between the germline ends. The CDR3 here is CASSDRQRLGQYF. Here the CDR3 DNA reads TGTGCCAGCAGTGATAGGCAAAGACTAGGGCAGTACTTC.

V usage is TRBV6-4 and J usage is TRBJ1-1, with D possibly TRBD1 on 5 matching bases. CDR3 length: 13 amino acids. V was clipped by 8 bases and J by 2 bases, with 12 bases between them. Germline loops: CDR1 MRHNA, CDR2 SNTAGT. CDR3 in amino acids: CASRLTVNTEAFF. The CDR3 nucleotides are TGTGCCAGCCGTCTGACAGTTAACACTGAAGCTTTCTTT.

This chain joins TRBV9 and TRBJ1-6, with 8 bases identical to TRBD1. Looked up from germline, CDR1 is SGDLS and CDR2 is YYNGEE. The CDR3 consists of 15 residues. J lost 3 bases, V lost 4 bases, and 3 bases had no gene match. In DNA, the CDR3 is TGTGCCAGCAGCTTTACAGGGGGCTATAATTCACCCCTCCACTTT. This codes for CASSFTGGYNSPLHF.

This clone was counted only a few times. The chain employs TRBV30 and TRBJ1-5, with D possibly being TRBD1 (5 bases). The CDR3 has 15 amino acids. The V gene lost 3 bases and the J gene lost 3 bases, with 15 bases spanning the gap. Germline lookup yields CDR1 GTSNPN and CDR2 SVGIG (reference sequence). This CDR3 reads CAWSRGGTSNQPQHF. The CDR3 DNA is TGTGCCTGGAGCAGAGGCGGGACCTCCAATCAGCCCCAGCATTTT.

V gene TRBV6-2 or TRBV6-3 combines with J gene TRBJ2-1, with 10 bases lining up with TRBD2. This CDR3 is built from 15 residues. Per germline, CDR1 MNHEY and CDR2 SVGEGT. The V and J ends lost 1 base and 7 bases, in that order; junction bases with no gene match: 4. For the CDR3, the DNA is TGTGCCAGCAGTTACTTAAGCGGGGGGGCGAATGAGCAGTTCTTC. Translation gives CASSYLSGGANEQFF.

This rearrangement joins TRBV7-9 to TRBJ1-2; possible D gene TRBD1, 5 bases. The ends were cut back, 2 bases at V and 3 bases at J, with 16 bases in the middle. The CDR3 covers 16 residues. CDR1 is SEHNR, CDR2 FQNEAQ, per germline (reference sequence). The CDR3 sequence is CASSLSGTQTHYGYTF. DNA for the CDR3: TGTGCCAGCAGCTTAAGCGGGACGCAAACACACTATGGCTACACCTTC.

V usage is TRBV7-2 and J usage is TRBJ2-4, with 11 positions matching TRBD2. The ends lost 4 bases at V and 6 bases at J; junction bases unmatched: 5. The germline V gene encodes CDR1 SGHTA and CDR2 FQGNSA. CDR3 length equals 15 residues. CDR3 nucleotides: TGTGCCAGCAGCTCAATAGCGGGGGGGGTAAACATTCAGTACTTC. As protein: CASSSIAGGVNIQYF.

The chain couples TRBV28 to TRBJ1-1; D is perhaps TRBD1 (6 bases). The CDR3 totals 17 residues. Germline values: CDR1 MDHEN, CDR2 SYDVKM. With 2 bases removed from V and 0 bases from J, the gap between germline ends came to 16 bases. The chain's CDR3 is CASSLGVRGFMNTEAFF. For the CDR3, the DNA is TGTGCCAGCAGTTTAGGGGTCAGGGGATTCATGAACACTGAAGCTTTCTTT.

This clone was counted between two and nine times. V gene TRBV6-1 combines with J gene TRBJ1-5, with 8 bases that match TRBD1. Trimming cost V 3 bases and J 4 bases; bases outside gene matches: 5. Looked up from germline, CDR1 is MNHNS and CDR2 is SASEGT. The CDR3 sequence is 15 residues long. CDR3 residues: CASSDQGAGNQPQHF. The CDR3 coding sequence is TGTGCCAGCAGTGATCAGGGGGCCGGGAATCAGCCCCAGCATTTT.

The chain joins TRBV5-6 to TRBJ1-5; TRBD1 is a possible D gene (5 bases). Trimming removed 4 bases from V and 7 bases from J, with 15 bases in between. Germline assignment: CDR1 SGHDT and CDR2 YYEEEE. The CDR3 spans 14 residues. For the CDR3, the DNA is TGTGCCAGCAGCCCGGGGGGGACGGGACAGCCCCAGCATTTT. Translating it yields CASSPGGTGQPQHF.

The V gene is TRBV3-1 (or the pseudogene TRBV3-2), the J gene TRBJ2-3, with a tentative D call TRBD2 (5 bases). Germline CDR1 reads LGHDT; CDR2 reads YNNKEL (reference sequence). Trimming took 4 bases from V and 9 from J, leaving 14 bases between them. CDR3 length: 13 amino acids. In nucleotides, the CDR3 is TGTGCCAGCAGCCCTACGGACTCGATAACGCAGTATTTT. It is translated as CASSPTDSITQYF.

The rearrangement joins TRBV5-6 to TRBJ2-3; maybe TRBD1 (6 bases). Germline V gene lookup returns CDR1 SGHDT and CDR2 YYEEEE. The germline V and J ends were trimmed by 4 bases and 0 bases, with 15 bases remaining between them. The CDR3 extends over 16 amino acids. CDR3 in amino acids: CASSPVDRDSTDTQYF. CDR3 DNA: TGTGCCAGCAGCCCCGTGGACAGAGACAGCACAGATACGCAGTATTTT.

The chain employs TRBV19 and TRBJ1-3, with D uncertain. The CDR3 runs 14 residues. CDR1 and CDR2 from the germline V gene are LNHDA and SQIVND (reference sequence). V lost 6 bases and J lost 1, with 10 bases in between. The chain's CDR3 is CASREGSSGNTIYF. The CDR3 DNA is TGTGCCAGTAGGGAGGGATCTTCTGGAAACACCATATATTTT.

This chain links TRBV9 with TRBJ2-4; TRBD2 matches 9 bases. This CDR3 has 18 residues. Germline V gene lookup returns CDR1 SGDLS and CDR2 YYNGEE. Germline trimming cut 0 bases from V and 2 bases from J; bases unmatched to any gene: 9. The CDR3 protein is CASSVDPTSGRTKNIQYF. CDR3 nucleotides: TGTGCCAGCAGCGTAGACCCAACTAGCGGGCGAACCAAAAACATTCAGTACTTC. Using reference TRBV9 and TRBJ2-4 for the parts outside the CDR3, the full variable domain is DSGVTQTPKHLITATGQRVTLRCSPRSGDLSVYWYQQSLDQGLQFLIQYYNGEERAKGNILERFSAQQFPDLHSELNLSSLELGDSALYFCASSVDPTSGRTKNIQYFGAGTRLSVL.

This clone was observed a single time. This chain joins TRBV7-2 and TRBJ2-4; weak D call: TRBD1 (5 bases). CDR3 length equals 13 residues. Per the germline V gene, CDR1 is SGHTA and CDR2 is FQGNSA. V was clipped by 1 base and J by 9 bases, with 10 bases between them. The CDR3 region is CASSLEGIGIQYF. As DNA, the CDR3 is TGTGCCAGCAGCTTAGAGGGGATAGGCATTCAGTACTTC.

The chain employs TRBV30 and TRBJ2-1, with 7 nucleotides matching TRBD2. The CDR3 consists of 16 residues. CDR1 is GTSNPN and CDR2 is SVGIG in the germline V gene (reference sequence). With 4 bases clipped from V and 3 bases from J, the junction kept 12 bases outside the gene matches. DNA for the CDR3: TGTGCCTGGACCAACTCTGGGGGGGGGTTCTACAATGAGCAGTTCTTC. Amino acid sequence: CAWTNSGGGFYNEQFF.

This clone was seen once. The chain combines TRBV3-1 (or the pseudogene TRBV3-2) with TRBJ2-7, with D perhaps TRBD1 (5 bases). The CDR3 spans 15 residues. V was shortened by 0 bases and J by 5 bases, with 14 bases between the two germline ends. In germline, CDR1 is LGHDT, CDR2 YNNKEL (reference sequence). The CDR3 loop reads CASSQDLSGNNEQYF. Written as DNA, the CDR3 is TGTGCCAGCAGCCAAGATCTTTCAGGGAACAACGAGCAGTACTTC.

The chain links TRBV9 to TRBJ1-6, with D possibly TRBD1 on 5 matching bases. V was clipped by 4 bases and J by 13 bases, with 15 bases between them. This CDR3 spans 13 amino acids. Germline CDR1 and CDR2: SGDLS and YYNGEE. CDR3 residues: CASSRGGDFPLHF. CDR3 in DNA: TGTGCCAGCAGCCGAGGAGGGGATTTTCCCCTCCACTTT.

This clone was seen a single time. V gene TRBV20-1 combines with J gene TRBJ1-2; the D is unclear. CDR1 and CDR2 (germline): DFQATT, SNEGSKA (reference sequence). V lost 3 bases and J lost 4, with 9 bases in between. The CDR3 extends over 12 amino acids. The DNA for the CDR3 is TGCAGTGCTAGTATCCAGGCCTATGGCTACACCTTC. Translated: CSASIQAYGYTF.

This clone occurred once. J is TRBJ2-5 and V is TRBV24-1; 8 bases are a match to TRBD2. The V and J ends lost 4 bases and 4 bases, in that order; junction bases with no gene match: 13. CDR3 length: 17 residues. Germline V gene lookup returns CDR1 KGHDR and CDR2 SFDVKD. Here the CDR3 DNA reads TGTGCCACCAGTGACACAGCGGAAGCGGGGGCGATAGAGACCCAGTACTTC. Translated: CATSDTAEAGAIETQYF.

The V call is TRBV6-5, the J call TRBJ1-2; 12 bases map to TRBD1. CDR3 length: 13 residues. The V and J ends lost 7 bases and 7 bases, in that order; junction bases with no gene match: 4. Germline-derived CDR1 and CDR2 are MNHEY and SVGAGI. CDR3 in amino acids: CASKGQGAGGYTF. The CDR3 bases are TGTGCCAGCAAGGGACAGGGGGCAGGTGGCTACACCTTC.

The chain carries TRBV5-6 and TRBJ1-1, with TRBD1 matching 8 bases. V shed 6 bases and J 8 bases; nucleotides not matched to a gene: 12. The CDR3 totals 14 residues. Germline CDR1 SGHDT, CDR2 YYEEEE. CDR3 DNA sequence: TGTGCCAGCACCCCCGGGACAGGTCTATCGGAAGCTTTCTTT. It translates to CASTPGTGLSEAFF.

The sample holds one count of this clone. The CDR3 nucleotides are TGTGCCAGCAGCCCACCTGGAGGGACAGGGGTTCATGGCTACACCTTC. Translating gives CASSPPGGTGVHGYTF. V is TRBV7-9 and J is TRBJ1-2; TRBD1 matches 10 bases. The CDR3 runs 16 residues. Losses at the gene ends were 5 bases for V and 6 bases for J; bases not matched to a gene: 12. CDR1 and CDR2 (germline): SEHNR, FQNEAQ (reference sequence). Drawing the rest from reference TRBV7-9 and TRBJ1-2, the complete variable domain is DTGVSQNPRHKITKRGQNVTFRCDPISEHNRLYWYRQTLGQGPEFLTYFQNEAQLEKSRLLSDRFSAERPKGSFSTLEIQRTEQGDSAMYLCASSPPGGTGVHGYTFGSGTRLTVV.

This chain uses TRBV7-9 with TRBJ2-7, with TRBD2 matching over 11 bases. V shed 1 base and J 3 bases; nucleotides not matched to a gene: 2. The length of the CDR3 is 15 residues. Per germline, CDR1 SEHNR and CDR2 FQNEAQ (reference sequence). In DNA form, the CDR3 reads TGTGCCAGCAGCTTAGTTAGCGGGAGGGACTACGAGCAGTACTTC. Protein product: CASSLVSGRDYEQYF.

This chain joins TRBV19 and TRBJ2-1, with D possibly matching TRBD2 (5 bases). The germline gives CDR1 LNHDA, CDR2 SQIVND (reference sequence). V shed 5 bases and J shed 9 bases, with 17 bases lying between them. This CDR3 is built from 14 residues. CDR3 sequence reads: CASSPPQRYGEQFF. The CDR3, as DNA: TGTGCCAGTAGTCCCCCTCAGCGGTACGGTGAGCAGTTCTTC.

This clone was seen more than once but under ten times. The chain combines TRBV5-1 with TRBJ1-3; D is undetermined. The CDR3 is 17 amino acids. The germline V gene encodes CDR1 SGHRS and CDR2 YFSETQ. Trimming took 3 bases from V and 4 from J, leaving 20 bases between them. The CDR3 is CASSSYLDVAGGNTIYF. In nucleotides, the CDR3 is TGCGCCAGCAGCTCCTATTTGGATGTAGCGGGCGGAAACACCATATATTTT.